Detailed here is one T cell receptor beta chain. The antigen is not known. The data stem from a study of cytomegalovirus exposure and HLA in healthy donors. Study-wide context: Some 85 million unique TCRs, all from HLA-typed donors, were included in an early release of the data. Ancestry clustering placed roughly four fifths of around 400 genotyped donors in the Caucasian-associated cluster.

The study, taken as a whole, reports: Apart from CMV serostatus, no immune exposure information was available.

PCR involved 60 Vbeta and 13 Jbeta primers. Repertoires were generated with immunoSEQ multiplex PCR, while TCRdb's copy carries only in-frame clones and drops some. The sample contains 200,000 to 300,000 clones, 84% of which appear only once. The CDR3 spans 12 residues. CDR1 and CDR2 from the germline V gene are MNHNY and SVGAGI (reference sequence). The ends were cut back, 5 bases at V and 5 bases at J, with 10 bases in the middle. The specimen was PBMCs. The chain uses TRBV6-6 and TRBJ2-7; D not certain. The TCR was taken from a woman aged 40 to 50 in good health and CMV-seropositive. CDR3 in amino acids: CASSGQSDEQYF. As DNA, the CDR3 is TGTGCCAGCAGTGGTCAGTCCGACGAGCAGTACTTC.